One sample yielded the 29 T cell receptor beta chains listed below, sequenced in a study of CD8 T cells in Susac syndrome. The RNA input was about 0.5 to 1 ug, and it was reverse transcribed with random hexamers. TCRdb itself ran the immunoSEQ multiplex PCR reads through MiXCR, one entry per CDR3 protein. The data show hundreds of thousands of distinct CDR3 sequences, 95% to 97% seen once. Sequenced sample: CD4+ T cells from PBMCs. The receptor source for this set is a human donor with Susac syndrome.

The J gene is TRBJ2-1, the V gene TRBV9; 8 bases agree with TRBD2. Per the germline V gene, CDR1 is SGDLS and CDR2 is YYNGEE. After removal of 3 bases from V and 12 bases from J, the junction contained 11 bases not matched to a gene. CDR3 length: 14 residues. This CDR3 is CASSESGRGSRQFF. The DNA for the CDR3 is TGTGCCAGCAGCGAAAGCGGGAGAGGCAGTCGGCAGTTCTTC. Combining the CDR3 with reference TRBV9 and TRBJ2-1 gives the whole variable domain DSGVTQTPKHLITATGQRVTLRCSPRSGDLSVYWYQQSLDQGLQFLIQYYNGEERAKGNILERFSAQQFPDLHSELNLSSLELGDSALYFCASSESGRGSRQFFGPGTRLTVL.

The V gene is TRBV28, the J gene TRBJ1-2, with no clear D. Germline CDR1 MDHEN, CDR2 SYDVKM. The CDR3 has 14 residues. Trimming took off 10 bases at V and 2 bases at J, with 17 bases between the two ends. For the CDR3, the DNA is TGTGCCACCCTCACCGCACCCGCCAACTATGGCTACACCTTC. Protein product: CATLTAPANYGYTF.

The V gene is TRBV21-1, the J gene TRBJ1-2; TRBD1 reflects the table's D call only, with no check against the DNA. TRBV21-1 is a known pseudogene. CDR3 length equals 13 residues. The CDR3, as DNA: TGTGCCAGCGGAAGGGGGGTCGGCTATGGCTACACCTTC. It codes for CASGRGVGYGYTF.

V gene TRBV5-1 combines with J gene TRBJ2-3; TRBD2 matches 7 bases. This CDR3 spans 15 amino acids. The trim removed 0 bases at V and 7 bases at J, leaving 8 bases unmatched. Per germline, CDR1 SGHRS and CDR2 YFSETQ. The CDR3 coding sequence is TGCGCCAGCAGCTTGGCCTTGGCGGGAGTCCATACGCAGTATTTT. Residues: CASSLALAGVHTQYF.

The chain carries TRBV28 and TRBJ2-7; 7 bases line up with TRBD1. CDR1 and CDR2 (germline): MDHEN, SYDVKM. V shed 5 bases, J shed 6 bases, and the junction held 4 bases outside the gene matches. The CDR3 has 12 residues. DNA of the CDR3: TGTGCCAGCAGTAACCCAGGGGGCGAGCAGTACTTC. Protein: CASSNPGGEQYF.

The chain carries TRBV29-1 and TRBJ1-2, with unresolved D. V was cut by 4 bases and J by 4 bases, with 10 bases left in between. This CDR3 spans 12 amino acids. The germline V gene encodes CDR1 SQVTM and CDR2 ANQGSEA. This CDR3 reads CSVAGLPYGYTF. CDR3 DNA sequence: TGCAGCGTTGCTGGGCTACCCTATGGCTACACCTTC.

The CDR3 region has the DNA TGCAGTGCCATAGAGATCGGGTGGGCCGCCAAAAACATTCAGTACTTC. This sequence encodes CSAIEIGWAAKNIQYF. The rearrangement links TRBV20-1 to TRBJ2-4, with unresolved D. CDR1 is DFQATT and CDR2 is SNEGSKA in the germline V gene (reference sequence). Trimming pared 6 bases from V and 1 base from J, leaving 19 bases between. This CDR3 spans 16 amino acids.

CDR3 in DNA: TGTGCCAGCTCACTGCTGGGGCAGGGAAACACTGAAGCTTTCTTT. Encoded protein: CASSLLGQGNTEAFF. The chain joins TRBV18 to TRBJ1-1; D is possibly TRBD1 (5 bases). Trimming left V 4 bases short and J 2 bases short, with 14 bases between. The CDR3 extends over 15 amino acids. The germline V gene has CDR1 KGHSH and CDR2 LQKENI.

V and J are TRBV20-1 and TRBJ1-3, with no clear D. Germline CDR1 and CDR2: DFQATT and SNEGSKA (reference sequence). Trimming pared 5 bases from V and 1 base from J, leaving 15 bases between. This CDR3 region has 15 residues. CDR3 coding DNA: TGCAGTGCTTTACCCCCTCCGGGGTCTGGAAACACCATATATTTT. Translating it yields CSALPPPGSGNTIYF.

The CDR3: CATSRDFLGSEQFF. The CDR3 bases are TGTGCCACCAGCAGAGATTTTTTGGGGAGTGAGCAGTTCTTC. The chain is built from TRBV15 and TRBJ2-1; weak D call: TRBD2 (5 bases). There are 14 residues in the CDR3. Germline V gene lookup returns CDR1 LNHNV and CDR2 YYDKDF (reference sequence). Trimming cost V 0 bases and J 9 bases, with 12 bases left between them.

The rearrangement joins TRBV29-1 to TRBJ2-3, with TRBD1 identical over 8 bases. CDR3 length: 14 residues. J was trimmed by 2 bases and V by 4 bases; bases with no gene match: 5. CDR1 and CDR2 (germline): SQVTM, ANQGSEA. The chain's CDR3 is CSVAQGANTDTQYF. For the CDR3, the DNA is TGCAGCGTTGCGCAGGGGGCGAACACAGATACGCAGTATTTT.

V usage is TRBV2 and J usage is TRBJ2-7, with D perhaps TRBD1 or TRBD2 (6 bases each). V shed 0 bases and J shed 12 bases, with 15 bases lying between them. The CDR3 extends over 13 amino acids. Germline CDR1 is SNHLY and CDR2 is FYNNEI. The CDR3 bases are TGTGCCAGCAGTGAAGCTCGTCGGGGGCAGGGGTACTTC. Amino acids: CASSEARRGQGYF.

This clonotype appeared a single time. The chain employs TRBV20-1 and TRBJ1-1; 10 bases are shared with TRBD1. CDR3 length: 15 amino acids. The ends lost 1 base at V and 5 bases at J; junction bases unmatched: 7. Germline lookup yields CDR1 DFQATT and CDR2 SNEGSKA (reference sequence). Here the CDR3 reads CSARGGTGVITEAFF. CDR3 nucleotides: TGCAGTGCTAGAGGCGGGACAGGGGTTATTACTGAAGCTTTCTTT.

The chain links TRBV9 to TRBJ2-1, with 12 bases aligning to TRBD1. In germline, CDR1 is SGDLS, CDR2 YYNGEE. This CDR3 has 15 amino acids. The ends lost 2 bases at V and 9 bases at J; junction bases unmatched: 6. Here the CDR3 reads CASSVRDRGLSEQFF. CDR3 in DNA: TGTGCCAGCAGCGTCCGGGACAGGGGGCTTAGTGAGCAGTTCTTC. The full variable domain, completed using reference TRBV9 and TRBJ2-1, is DSGVTQTPKHLITATGQRVTLRCSPRSGDLSVYWYQQSLDQGLQFLIQYYNGEERAKGNILERFSAQQFPDLHSELNLSSLELGDSALYFCASSVRDRGLSEQFFGPGTRLTVL.

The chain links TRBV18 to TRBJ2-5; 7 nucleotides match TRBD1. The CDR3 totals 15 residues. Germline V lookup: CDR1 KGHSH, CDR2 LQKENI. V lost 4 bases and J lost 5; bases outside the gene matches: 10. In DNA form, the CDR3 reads TGTGCCAGCTCACTACGACAGGGCCCTAGGGAGACCCAGTACTTC. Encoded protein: CASSLRQGPRETQYF.

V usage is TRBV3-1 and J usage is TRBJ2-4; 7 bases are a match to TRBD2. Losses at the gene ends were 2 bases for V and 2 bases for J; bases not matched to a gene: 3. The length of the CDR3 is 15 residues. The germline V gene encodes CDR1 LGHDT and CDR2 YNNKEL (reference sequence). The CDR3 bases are TGTGCCAGCAGCCAACTAGCGGCTACCAAAAACATTCAGTACTTC. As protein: CASSQLAATKNIQYF.

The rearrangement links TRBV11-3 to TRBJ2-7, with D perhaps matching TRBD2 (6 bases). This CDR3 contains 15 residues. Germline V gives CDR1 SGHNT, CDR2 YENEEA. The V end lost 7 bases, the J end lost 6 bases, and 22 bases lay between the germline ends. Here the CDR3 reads CASTREVPGDGEQYF. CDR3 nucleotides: TGTGCCAGCACCCGCGAGGTACCGGGAGACGGCGAGCAGTACTTC.

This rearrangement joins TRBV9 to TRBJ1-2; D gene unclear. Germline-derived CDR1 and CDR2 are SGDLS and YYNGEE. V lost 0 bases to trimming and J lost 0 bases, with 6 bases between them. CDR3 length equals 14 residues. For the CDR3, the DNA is TGTGCCAGCAGCGTAGTAGATGCTAACTATGGCTACACCTTC. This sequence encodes CASSVVDANYGYTF.

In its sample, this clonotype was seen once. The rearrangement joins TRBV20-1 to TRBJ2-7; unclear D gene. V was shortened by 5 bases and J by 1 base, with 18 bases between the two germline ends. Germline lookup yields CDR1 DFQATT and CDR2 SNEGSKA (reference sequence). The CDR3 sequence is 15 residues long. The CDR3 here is CSAPRSGPKSYEQYF. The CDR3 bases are TGCAGTGCTCCGCGATCTGGGCCCAAATCCTACGAGCAGTACTTC.

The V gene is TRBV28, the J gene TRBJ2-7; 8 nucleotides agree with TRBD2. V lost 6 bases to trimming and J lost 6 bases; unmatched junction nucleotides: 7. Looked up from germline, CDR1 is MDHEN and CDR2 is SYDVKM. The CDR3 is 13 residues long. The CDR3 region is CASRVAGISEQYF. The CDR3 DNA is TGTGCCAGCAGGGTAGCGGGGATTTCCGAGCAGTACTTC.

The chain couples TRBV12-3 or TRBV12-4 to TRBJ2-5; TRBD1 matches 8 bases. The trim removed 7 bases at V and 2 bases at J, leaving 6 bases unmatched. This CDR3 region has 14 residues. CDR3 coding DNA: TGTGCCAGCACATGGGACAGGCCTCAAGAGACCCAGTACTTC. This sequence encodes CASTWDRPQETQYF.

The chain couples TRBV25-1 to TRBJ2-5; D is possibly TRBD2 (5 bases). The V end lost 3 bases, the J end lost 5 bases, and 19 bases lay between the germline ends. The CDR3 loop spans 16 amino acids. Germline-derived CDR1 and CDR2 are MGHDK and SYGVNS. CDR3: CASSDAGRLWGETQYF. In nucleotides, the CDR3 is TGTGCCAGCAGTGATGCGGGCCGCCTGTGGGGTGAGACCCAGTACTTC.

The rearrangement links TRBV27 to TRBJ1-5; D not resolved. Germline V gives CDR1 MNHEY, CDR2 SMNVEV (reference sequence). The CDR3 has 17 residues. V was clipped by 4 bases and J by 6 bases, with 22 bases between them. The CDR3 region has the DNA TGTGCCAGCAGTTCAGAAACCGGTTGGGGATCCAGTCAGCCCCAGCATTTT. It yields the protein CASSSETGWGSSQPQHF.

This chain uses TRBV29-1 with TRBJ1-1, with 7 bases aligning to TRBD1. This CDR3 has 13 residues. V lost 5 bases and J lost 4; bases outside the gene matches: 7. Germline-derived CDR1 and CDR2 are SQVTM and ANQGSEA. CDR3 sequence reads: CSVMTGSRTEAFF. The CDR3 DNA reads TGCAGCGTTATGACAGGGTCACGCACTGAAGCTTTCTTT.

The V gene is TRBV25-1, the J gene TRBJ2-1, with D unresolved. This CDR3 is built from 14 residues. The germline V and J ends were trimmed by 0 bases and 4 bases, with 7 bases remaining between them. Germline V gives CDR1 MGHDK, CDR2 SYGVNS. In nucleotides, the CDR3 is TGTGCCAGCAGTGAATATGAACGGTACAATGAGCAGTTCTTC. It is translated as CASSEYERYNEQFF.

For the CDR3, the DNA is TGCAGTGCTAACCGGGCCGCGGGAGGGCGGGTCGGGGAGCTGTTTTTT. Its protein product is CSANRAAGGRVGELFF. The chain combines TRBV20-1 with TRBJ2-2; 9 bases agree with TRBD2. J was trimmed by 7 bases and V by 4 bases; bases with no gene match: 13. The CDR3 consists of 16 residues. Germline V gene sequence: CDR1 DFQATT, CDR2 SNEGSKA (reference sequence).

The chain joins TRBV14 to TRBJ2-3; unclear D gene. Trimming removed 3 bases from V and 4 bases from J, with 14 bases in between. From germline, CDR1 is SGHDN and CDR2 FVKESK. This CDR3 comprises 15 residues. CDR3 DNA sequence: TGTGCCAGCAGCCACCGTACCGGTCCCGCAGATACGCAGTATTTT. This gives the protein CASSHRTGPADTQYF. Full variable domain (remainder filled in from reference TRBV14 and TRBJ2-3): EAGVTQFPSHSVIEKGQTVTLRCDPISGHDNLYWYRRVMGKEIKFLLHFVKESKQDESGMPNNRFLAERTGGTYSTLKVQPAELEDSGVYFCASSHRTGPADTQYFGPGTRLTVL.

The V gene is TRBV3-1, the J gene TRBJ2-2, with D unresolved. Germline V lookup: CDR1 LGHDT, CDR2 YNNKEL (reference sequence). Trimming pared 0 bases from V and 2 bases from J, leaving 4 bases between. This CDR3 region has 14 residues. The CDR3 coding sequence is TGTGCCAGCAGCCAAGATCCCAACACCGGGGAGCTGTTTTTT. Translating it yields CASSQDPNTGELFF.

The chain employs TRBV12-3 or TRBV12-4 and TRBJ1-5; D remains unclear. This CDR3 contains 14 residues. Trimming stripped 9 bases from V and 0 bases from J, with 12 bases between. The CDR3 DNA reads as TGTGCCAGTGGAGGATGGCCTAGCAATCAGCCCCAGCATTTT. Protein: CASGGWPSNQPQHF.